Below, 21 T cell receptor beta chains from the same sample are listed, as sequenced in a study of T cell responses to AZD1222 COVID-19 vaccine. Sequencing used immunoSEQ multiplex PCR; TCRdb keeps in-frame clones, though not all of them. The table records fewer than 130,000 clones, roughly nine tenths of them present only once. This material consisted of peripheral blood, taken on day 0 of AZD1222 vaccination. All receptors come from an adult in good health.

V usage is TRBV11-2 and J usage is TRBJ1-1; TRBD1 is a possible D gene (6 bases). Trimming left V 5 bases short and J 4 bases short, with 17 bases between. Per the germline V gene, CDR1 is SGHAT and CDR2 is FQNNGV. The CDR3 is 15 residues long. CDR3 DNA sequence: TGTGCCAGCAGCCTCTCCGGGGGGCCGGGCACTGAAGCTTTCTTT. This sequence encodes CASSLSGGPGTEAFF.

The chain couples TRBV7-3 to TRBJ2-1, with 8 positions matching TRBD2. The CDR3 spans 16 residues. The germline V gene has CDR1 SGHTA and CDR2 FQGTGA. Trimming removed 0 bases from V and 5 bases from J; junction bases left unmatched: 6. CDR3 sequence: CASSLTGAGAHNEQFF. The CDR3 region has the DNA TGTGCCAGCAGCTTAACGGGAGCGGGGGCCCACAATGAGCAGTTCTTC.

This clone showed up just once. The V gene is TRBV14, the J gene TRBJ1-5; D uncertain. The V end lost 5 bases, the J end lost 0 bases, and 5 bases lay between the germline ends. Germline CDR1 SGHDN, CDR2 FVKESK. CDR3 length: 13 residues. CDR3 DNA sequence: TGTGCCAGCAGCGAACATAGCAATCAGCCCCAGCATTTT. This gives the protein CASSEHSNQPQHF.

The rearrangement links TRBV20-1 to TRBJ1-1; D uncertain. V was shortened by 3 bases and J by 3 bases, with 8 bases between the two germline ends. CDR1 is DFQATT, CDR2 SNEGSKA, per germline (reference sequence). The CDR3 spans 12 residues. In nucleotides, the CDR3 is TGCAGTGCTAGTATTGCGGACACTGAAGCTTTCTTT. Its translation is CSASIADTEAFF.

The chain employs TRBV19 and TRBJ2-2, with D perhaps matching TRBD2 (5 bases). V lost 3 bases and J 3 bases, leaving 8 bases between the germline ends. The CDR3 has 14 amino acids. Germline V gene lookup returns CDR1 LNHDA and CDR2 SQIVND (reference sequence). The CDR3 sequence is CASSMARDTGELFF. CDR3 coding DNA: TGTGCCAGTAGTATGGCGAGGGACACCGGGGAGCTGTTTTTT.

CDR3 protein: CASSPHQLAGGNETQYF. The DNA for the CDR3 is TGTGCCAGCAGCCCTCACCAACTAGCGGGGGGGAACGAGACCCAGTACTTC. The chain recombines TRBV4-2 with TRBJ2-5, with TRBD2 matching over 13 bases. Germline CDR1 is LGHNA and CDR2 is YNFKEQ. The CDR3 has 17 amino acids. The V and J ends lost 4 bases and 5 bases, in that order; junction bases with no gene match: 10.

The chain joins TRBV27 to TRBJ2-3; D tentatively reads TRBD1 or TRBD2 (5 bases each). The germline V gene encodes CDR1 MNHEY and CDR2 SMNVEV (reference sequence). The germline V and J ends were trimmed by 8 bases and 5 bases, with 29 bases remaining between them. The CDR3 sequence is 18 residues long. CDR3 bases: TGTGCCAGCCGAATTTGGGACCGAGCGGATCTTGGGGGAGATACGCAGTATTTT. It codes for CASRIWDRADLGGDTQYF.

The chain combines TRBV6-5 with TRBJ1-6; D is unresolved. Between the trimmed V and J ends, which lost 2 bases and 6 bases, there was a span of 8 bases. The CDR3 consists of 14 residues. Germline CDR1 MNHEY, CDR2 SVGAGI. The chain's CDR3 is CASSYVGSNSPLHF. DNA of the CDR3: TGTGCCAGCAGTTACGTTGGCAGTAATTCACCCCTCCACTTT.

On this clone itself: Other DNA sequences in the same sample also yield this CDR3. This chain links TRBV20-1 with TRBJ1-1; D not resolved. The CDR3 has 10 residues. V lost 3 bases to trimming and J lost 5 bases, with 4 bases between them. CDR1 is DFQATT, CDR2 SNEGSKA, per germline (reference sequence). CDR3 protein: CSARGTEAFF. In DNA, the CDR3 is TGCAGTGCTAGGGGTACTGAAGCTTTCTTT.

The J gene is TRBJ1-5, the V gene TRBV7-6; D call uncertain. Germline CDR1 and CDR2: SGHVS and FNYEAQ. V lost 5 bases to trimming and J lost 5 bases, with 7 bases between them. This CDR3 has 12 residues. The CDR3 loop is CASSNRDQPQHF. The DNA of the CDR3 is TGTGCCAGCAGCAACCGGGATCAGCCCCAGCATTTT.

The rearrangement links TRBV19 to TRBJ1-1; TRBD1 aligns across 9 bases. Germline loops: CDR1 LNHDA, CDR2 SQIVND (reference sequence). J was trimmed by 3 bases and V by 5 bases; bases with no gene match: 7. There are 15 residues in the CDR3. CDR3 amino acids: CASSPRTGADTEAFF. CDR3 coding DNA: TGTGCCAGTAGTCCCCGGACAGGGGCGGACACTGAAGCTTTCTTT.

The chain carries TRBV28 and TRBJ2-5, with D tentatively TRBD2 (5 bases). Looked up from germline, CDR1 is MDHEN and CDR2 is SYDVKM. The CDR3 covers 16 residues. V gave up 5 bases and J gave up 3 bases, with 19 bases separating them. In DNA form, the CDR3 reads TGTGCCAGCAGTACCCTCTGGAGCGGAGGCAAAGAGACCCAGTACTTC. Its protein is CASSTLWSGGKETQYF.

The chain joins TRBV19 to TRBJ2-7; TRBD2 aligns across 13 bases. Germline-derived CDR1 and CDR2 are LNHDA and SQIVND (reference sequence). The J segment lost 2 bases and the V segment lost 10 bases, leaving 2 bases of the junction unmatched. This CDR3 spans 13 amino acids. The CDR3: CATGLAGAYEQYF. DNA of the CDR3: TGTGCCACTGGACTAGCGGGAGCCTACGAGCAGTACTTC. Full variable domain (outside the CDR3, taken from reference TRBV19 and TRBJ2-7): DGGITQSPKYLFRKEGQNVTLSCEQNLNHDAMYWYRQDPGQGLRLIYYSQIVNDFQKGDIAEGYSVSREKKESFPLTVTSAQKNPTAFYLCATGLAGAYEQYFGPGTRLTVT.

The chain is built from TRBV9 and TRBJ2-6; 9 bases fit TRBD1. The CDR3 spans 19 residues. With V trimmed by 3 bases and J by 0 bases, 10 bases remained unmatched. Germline assignment: CDR1 SGDLS and CDR2 YYNGEE. The CDR3 sequence is CASSAHLGDRVSGANVLTF. In DNA, the CDR3 is TGTGCCAGCAGCGCACATCTGGGGGACAGGGTCTCTGGGGCCAACGTCCTGACTTTC.

This clone was detected once. This chain links TRBV7-2 with TRBJ2-3; tentatively, D is TRBD1 (7 bases). V was pared by 4 bases and J by 0 bases, with 17 bases between. In germline, CDR1 is SGHTA, CDR2 FQGNSA. This CDR3 contains 17 residues. CDR3 bases: TGTGCCAGCAGCTCCCAGGGGGGCAGCGGGAGCACAGATACGCAGTATTTT. Residues: CASSSQGGSGSTDTQYF.

This chain links TRBV12-3 or TRBV12-4 with TRBJ2-7, with no clear D. The V and J ends lost 7 bases and 0 bases respectively, with 4 bases between them. The CDR3 sequence is 11 residues long. In DNA, the CDR3 is TGTGCCAGCACGAGCTCCTACGAGCAGTACTTC. Translating it yields CASTSSYEQYF.

The chain recombines TRBV30 with TRBJ1-2; the D is unclear. Germline V CDR1 and CDR2: GTSNPN, SVGIG (reference sequence). Trimming removed 1 base from V and 8 bases from J, with 8 bases in between. There are 11 residues in the CDR3. The DNA for the CDR3 is TGTGCCTGGAGTGGGGGAGGAGGCTACACCTTC. Protein: CAWSGGGGYTF. The full variable domain, its missing parts supplied by reference TRBV30 and TRBJ1-2, is SQTIHQWPATLVQPVGSPLSLECTVEGTSNPNLYWYRQAAGRGLQLLFYSVGIGQISSEVPQNLSASRPQDRQFILSSKKLLLSDSGFYLCAWSGGGGYTFGSGTRLTVV.

This chain links TRBV18 with TRBJ1-2, with D hard to call. Germline CDR1 and CDR2: KGHSH and LQKENI. The CDR3 extends over 15 amino acids. The V and J ends lost 2 bases and 4 bases respectively, with 14 bases between them. CDR3 residues: CASSPAGLEGYGYTF. CDR3 nucleotide sequence: TGTGCCAGCTCACCAGCCGGCCTGGAGGGCTATGGCTACACCTTC.

This chain links TRBV4-1 with TRBJ1-4; possible D gene TRBD1, 5 bases. CDR3 length equals 17 residues. Germline V gene data show CDR1 as MGHRA and CDR2 as YSYEKL. Trimming took off 4 bases at V and 3 bases at J, with 18 bases between the two ends. As DNA, the CDR3 is TGCGCCAGCAGCCTCGGAATGGGGCAGTCTTCTAATGAAAAACTGTTTTTT. Protein sequence: CASSLGMGQSSNEKLFF.

The genes are TRBV27 and TRBJ1-6, with D unresolved. The CDR3 runs to 12 residues. The germline V gene has CDR1 MNHEY and CDR2 SMNVEV (reference sequence). Trimming removed 1 base at V and 7 bases at J, with 2 bases between. The CDR3 loop reads CASSLLNSPLHF. DNA of the CDR3: TGTGCCAGCAGTTTATTGAATTCACCCCTCCACTTT.

This chain's CDR3 is CASRSLTSKGYQETQYF. The CDR3 DNA reads TGTGCAAGTCGCTCATTGACTAGTAAAGGGTACCAAGAGACCCAGTACTTC. This chain uses TRBV12-2 with TRBJ2-5; the table's D call, TRBD2, was not checked against the DNA. TRBV12-2 is labeled a pseudogene. This CDR3 is built from 17 residues.